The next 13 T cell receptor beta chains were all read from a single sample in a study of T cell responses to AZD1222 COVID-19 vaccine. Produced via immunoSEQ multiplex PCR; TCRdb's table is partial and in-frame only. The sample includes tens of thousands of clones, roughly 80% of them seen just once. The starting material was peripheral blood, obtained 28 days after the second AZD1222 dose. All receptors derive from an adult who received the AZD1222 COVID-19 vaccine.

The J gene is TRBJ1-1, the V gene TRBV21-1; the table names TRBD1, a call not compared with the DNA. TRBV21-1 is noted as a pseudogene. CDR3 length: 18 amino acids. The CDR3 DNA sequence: TGTGCCAGCAGCAAAGTCCCAGGGGGCCAGAATAAGAACACTGAAGCTTTCTTT. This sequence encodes CASSKVPGGQNKNTEAFF.

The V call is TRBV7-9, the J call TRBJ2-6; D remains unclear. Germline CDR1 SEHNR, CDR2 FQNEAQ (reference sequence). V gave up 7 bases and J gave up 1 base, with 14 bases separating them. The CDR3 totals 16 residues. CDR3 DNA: TGTGCCAGCACTGCCACACGGGCTTCTGGGGCCAACGTCCTGACTTTC. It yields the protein CASTATRASGANVLTF.

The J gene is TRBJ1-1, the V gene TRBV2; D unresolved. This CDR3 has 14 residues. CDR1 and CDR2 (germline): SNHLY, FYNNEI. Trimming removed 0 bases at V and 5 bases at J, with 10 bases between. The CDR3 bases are TGTGCCAGCAGTGAAGCCCCAGGTCGTACTGAAGCTTTCTTT. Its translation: CASSEAPGRTEAFF.

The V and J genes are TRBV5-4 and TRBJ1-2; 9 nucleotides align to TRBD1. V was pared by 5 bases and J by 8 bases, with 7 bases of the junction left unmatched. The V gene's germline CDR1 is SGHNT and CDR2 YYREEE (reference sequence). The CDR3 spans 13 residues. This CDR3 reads CASRTTGGEGYTF. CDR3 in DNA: TGTGCCAGCAGAACGACAGGGGGTGAAGGCTACACCTTC. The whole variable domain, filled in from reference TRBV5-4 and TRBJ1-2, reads ETGVTQSPTHLIKTRGQQVTLRCSSQSGHNTVSWYQQALGQGPQFIFQYYREEENGRGNFPPRFSGLQFPNYSSELNVNALELDDSALYLCASRTTGGEGYTFGSGTRLTVV.

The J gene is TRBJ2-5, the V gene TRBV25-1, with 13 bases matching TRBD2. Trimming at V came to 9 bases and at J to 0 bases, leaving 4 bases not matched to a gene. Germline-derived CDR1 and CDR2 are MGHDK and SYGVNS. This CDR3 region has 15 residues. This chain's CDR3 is CASVTSGRNQETQYF. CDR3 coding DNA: TGTGCCAGTGTGACTAGCGGGAGGAACCAAGAGACCCAGTACTTC.

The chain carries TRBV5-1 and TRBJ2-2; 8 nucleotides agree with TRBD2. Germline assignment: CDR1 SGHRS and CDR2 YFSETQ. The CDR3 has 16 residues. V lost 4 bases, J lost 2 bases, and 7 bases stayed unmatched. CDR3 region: CASSHGLATNTGELFF. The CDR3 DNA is TGCGCCAGCAGCCACGGACTAGCTACTAACACCGGGGAGCTGTTTTTT.

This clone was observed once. The CDR3 loop reads CASRLTASGELFF. CDR3 nucleotides: TGTGCCAGCAGATTGACAGCATCCGGGGAGCTGTTTTTT. The V call is TRBV6-5, the J call TRBJ2-2; D perhaps matches TRBD1 (5 bases). V gave up 6 bases and J gave up 6 bases, with 11 bases separating them. The CDR3 has 13 residues. The germline V gene encodes CDR1 MNHEY and CDR2 SVGAGI.

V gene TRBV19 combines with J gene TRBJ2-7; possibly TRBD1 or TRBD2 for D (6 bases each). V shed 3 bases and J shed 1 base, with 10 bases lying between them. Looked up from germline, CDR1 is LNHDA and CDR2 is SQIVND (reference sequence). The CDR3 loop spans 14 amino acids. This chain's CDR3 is CASSMGGRSYEQYF. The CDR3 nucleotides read TGTGCCAGTAGTATGGGGGGCCGGTCCTACGAGCAGTACTTC.

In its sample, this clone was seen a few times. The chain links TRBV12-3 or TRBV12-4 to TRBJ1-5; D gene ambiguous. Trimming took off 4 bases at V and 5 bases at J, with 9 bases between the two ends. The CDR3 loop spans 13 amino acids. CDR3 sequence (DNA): TGTGCCAGCAGTTATAACCCAGATCAGCCCCAGCATTTT. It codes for CASSYNPDQPQHF.

CDR3 nucleotide sequence: TGTGCCAGCAGTGAAGTCACCGGGGAGCTGTTTTTT. Its protein is CASSEVTGELFF. The chain employs TRBV2 and TRBJ2-2; D not certain. The V end lost 1 base, the J end lost 4 bases, and 1 base lay between the germline ends. In germline, CDR1 is SNHLY, CDR2 FYNNEI. This CDR3 comprises 12 residues.

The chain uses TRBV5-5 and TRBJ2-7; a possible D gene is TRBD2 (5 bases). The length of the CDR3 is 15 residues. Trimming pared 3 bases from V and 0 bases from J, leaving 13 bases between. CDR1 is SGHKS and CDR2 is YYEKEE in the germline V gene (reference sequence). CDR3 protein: CASSWARGSSYEQYF. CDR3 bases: TGTGCCAGCAGCTGGGCCAGAGGGAGCTCCTACGAGCAGTACTTC. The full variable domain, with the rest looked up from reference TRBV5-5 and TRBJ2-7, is DAGVTQSPTHLIKTRGQQVTLRCSPISGHKSVSWYQQVLGQGPQFIFQYYEKEERGRGNFPDRFSARQFPNYSSELNVNALLLGDSALYLCASSWARGSSYEQYFGPGTRLTVT.

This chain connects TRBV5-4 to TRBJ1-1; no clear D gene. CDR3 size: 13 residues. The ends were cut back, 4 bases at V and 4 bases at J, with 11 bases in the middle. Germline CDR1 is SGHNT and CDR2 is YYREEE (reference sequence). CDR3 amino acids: CASSLSGGTEAFF. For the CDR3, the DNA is TGTGCCAGCAGCCTCTCTGGTGGCACTGAAGCTTTCTTT.

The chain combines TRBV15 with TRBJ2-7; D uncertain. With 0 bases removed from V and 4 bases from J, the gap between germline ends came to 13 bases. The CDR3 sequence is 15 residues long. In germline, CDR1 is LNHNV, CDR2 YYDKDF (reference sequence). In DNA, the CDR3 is TGTGCCACCAGCAGAGATTTACTTTCGGCTTACGAGCAGTACTTC. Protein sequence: CATSRDLLSAYEQYF.